The sequence of this T cell receptor (beta chain) was determined in a study of T-cell memory formation after mild COVID-19. Overall study: The TCR clusters were mostly specific to one donor.

General study results and limits: Clones that contracted clustered mainly in CM and EM if CD4+ and in EMRA if CD8+. In pre-infection memory, a portion of responding clones appeared, which suggested that cross-reactive memory joined.

Constant-segment-primed 5'RACE gave TCR alpha and TCR beta cDNA libraries with sample barcodes and UMIs. TCRdb ran MiXCR on the 5' RACE reads and lists one entry per CDR3 protein. Of approximately 150,000 distinct CDR3 sequences detected, roughly 15% appear once; the ten largest clones hold around 14%. CDR1 is KGHSH and CDR2 is LQKENI in the germline V gene. Trimming cost V 8 bases and J 5 bases, with 13 bases left between them. CDR3 length equals 13 residues. This clonotype was seen only a few times. Its antigen is currently unknown. The receptor was derived from an adult woman who had mild COVID-19 (a few samples of this study predate the infection). Cell type and time point are not known. Sequencing used PBMCs or a T cell subset sorted from them (not recorded which). The chain links TRBV18 to TRBJ2-1; D gene uncertain. The CDR3 protein is CASLIGQDNEQFF. In DNA, the CDR3 is TGTGCCAGCCTCATAGGTCAGGACAATGAGCAGTTCTTC.